Sequencing of this TCR beta chain was carried out in a study of CD8 T cells in Susac syndrome. In contrast to the negatively isolated CD8+ and CD4+ T cells, TEMRA cells were FACS-enriched. Random hexamers primed reverse transcription of roughly 0.45 to 1 ug RNA. Coverage of TCR beta CDR3 amplification by immunoSEQ multiplex PCR extended to 54 Vbeta and 13 Jbeta. MiXCR was run by TCRdb on the immunoSEQ multiplex PCR reads, yielding one entry per CDR3 protein. The table records about 130,000 distinct CDR3 sequences, roughly 94% of them present only once. The trim removed 4 bases at V and 5 bases at J, leaving 6 bases unmatched. The CDR3 loop spans 15 amino acids. Germline values: CDR1 MNHNS, CDR2 SASEGT.

The chain joins TRBV6-1 to TRBJ2-5; the match to TRBD1 covers 11 bases. The sequence was collected from a human donor with multiple sclerosis. Sequenced material: CD4+ T cells from PBMCs. The CDR3 DNA reads as TGTGCCAGCAGTGGACGGACAGGGGGCTATGAGACCCAGTACTTC. Translating gives CASSGRTGGYETQYF.